What follows are 12 T cell receptor beta chains derived from one specimen sequenced in a study of T-cell reconstitution after alpha-beta-depleted transplantation in children. The TCRbeta library was prepared with unique molecular identifiers. MiXCR, run by TCRdb on the PCR reads, gives a single entry per CDR3 protein. The table shows 600,000 to 700,000 distinct CDR3 sequences, with roughly 15% occurring only once. This material consisted of PBMCs from the stem cell graft donor, taken from the stem cell graft. The receptors derive from a human donor who donated a stem cell graft to a child with acute myeloid leukemia.

The chain combines TRBV12-3 or TRBV12-4 with TRBJ1-2, with 9 bases fitting TRBD1. After removal of 6 bases from V and 6 bases from J, the junction contained 5 bases not matched to a gene. This CDR3 contains 13 residues. CDR3 residues: CASSQGTGNGYTF. The DNA of the CDR3 is TGTGCCAGCAGCCAGGGGACAGGGAATGGCTACACCTTC.

This clonotype was seen at least ten times. This chain links TRBV20-1 with TRBJ2-3; 9 bases fit TRBD1. CDR3 length: 15 amino acids. Germline V gene data show CDR1 as DFQATT and CDR2 as SNEGSKA (reference sequence). The ends lost 0 bases at V and 3 bases at J; junction bases unmatched: 4. This CDR3 is CSARDWTGVTDTQYF. DNA for the CDR3: TGCAGTGCTAGAGATTGGACAGGGGTGACAGATACGCAGTATTTT.

This clonotype was seen ten or more times. This chain joins TRBV6-5 and TRBJ2-7; the match to TRBD2 covers 7 bases. This CDR3 comprises 15 residues. Looked up from germline, CDR1 is MNHEY and CDR2 is SVGAGI. With 2 bases clipped from V and 4 bases from J, the junction kept 8 bases outside the gene matches. The CDR3 nucleotides are TGTGCCAGCAGTTACGGCTCGGGCGGGGGATACGAGCAGTACTTC. This gives the protein CASSYGSGGGYEQYF.

This clonotype was found a few times. The chain combines TRBV27 with TRBJ2-7, with 7 positions matching TRBD2. V lost 4 bases, J lost 2 bases, and 8 bases stayed unmatched. The CDR3 runs to 15 residues. In germline, CDR1 is MNHEY, CDR2 SMNVEV (reference sequence). Written as DNA, the CDR3 is TGTGCCAGCAGTTATCTAGCGGCTAAAACCTACGAGCAGTACTTC. Amino acids: CASSYLAAKTYEQYF.

This clonotype was detected ten times or more. The chain uses TRBV20-1 and TRBJ2-1; 7 bases line up with TRBD1. V shed 7 bases and J 0 bases; nucleotides not matched to a gene: 9. From germline, CDR1 is DFQATT and CDR2 SNEGSKA (reference sequence). The CDR3 covers 15 residues. CDR3 sequence reads: CSGRGSRSSYNEQFF. For the CDR3, the DNA is TGCAGTGGCAGGGGGTCCCGGAGCTCCTACAATGAGCAGTTCTTC.

This clonotype was detected ten times or more. This chain links TRBV20-1 with TRBJ2-3; 7 nucleotides agree with TRBD2. Germline trimming cut 6 bases from V and 6 bases from J; bases unmatched to any gene: 6. The CDR3 contains 12 residues. CDR1 is DFQATT, CDR2 SNEGSKA, per germline (reference sequence). For the CDR3, the DNA is TGCAGTGCCATGTACGGGGGGGATACGCAGTATTTT. It yields the protein CSAMYGGDTQYF.

With regard to this clonotype: Being one base from a much bigger clone, this may be a read error. V usage is TRBV20-1 and J usage is TRBJ2-1; D possibly corresponds to TRBD2 (6 bases). The CDR3 consists of 13 residues. Germline lookup yields CDR1 DFQATT and CDR2 SNEGSKA (reference sequence). V was cut by 1 base and J by 11 bases, with 15 bases left in between. The CDR3 reads CSARGGVMGQQFF. CDR3 DNA sequence: TGCAGTGCTAGAGGGGGGGTCATGGGTCAGCAGTTCTTC.

This chain uses TRBV12-3 or TRBV12-4 with TRBJ2-7; D not resolved. There are 17 residues in the CDR3. V was cut by 3 bases and J by 1 base, with 19 bases left in between. The DNA of the CDR3 is TGTGCCAGCAGTTTGTCATATTTGGGCGGCAGATCCTACGAGCAGTACTTC. Translated, it gives CASSLSYLGGRSYEQYF.

This clonotype was counted ten times or more. The chain joins TRBV12-3 or TRBV12-4 to TRBJ1-2; TRBD1 might be the D (5 bases). The CDR3 covers 14 residues. V was shortened by 4 bases and J by 2 bases, with 11 bases between the two germline ends. This CDR3 reads CASSYGGLNYGYTF. The CDR3 region has the DNA TGTGCCAGCAGTTACGGGGGTCTGAACTATGGCTACACCTTC.

The rearrangement links TRBV7-9 to TRBJ2-1; D gene uncertain. The germline CDR1 and CDR2 sequences are SEHNR and FQNEAQ (reference sequence). This CDR3 comprises 14 residues. V was cut by 5 bases and J by 6 bases, with 14 bases left in between. CDR3 in DNA: TGTGCCAGCAGCCTAGACGGTTCTCCCAATGAGCAGTTCTTC. Protein: CASSLDGSPNEQFF.

The genes are TRBV7-2 and TRBJ1-1; 9 bases align to TRBD1. The germline V gene has CDR1 SGHTA and CDR2 FQGNSA. Trimming at V came to 4 bases and at J to 4 bases, leaving 10 bases not matched to a gene. This CDR3 region has 16 residues. The chain's CDR3 is CASSSAGQGQITEAFF. CDR3 bases: TGTGCCAGCAGCTCAGCGGGACAGGGCCAAATCACTGAAGCTTTCTTT.

This clonotype was recorded at least ten times. The chain couples TRBV29-1 to TRBJ2-5; the match to TRBD1 covers 7 bases. The V and J ends lost 7 bases and 1 base, in that order; junction bases with no gene match: 6. The CDR3 covers 13 residues. Per germline, CDR1 SQVTM and CDR2 ANQGSEA. DNA of the CDR3: TGCAGCGGGGGACAGAGACTCCAAGAGACCCAGTACTTC. This sequence encodes CSGGQRLQETQYF.